This T cell receptor beta chain was identified during a study of blood T cell repertoires in COVID-19. Study summary: Researchers got acute and convalescent COVID-19 samples from the United States, Italy and Spain. T cells, B-cell-depleted T cells, or PBMCs supplied cDNA or gDNA.

Source study methods: How many nucleated cells were present was estimated from reference gene primer amplification. The data were produced by immunoSEQ multiplex PCR, yet TCRdb's version contains in-frame clones alone and is incomplete. V and J calls and clone size follow that table, whereas D and trimming were derived from the DNA. Of about 68,000 clones listed, more than 70% are singletons. Input material: peripheral blood. This receptor was identified in a man aged 50 or older with active COVID-19.

The CDR3 nucleotides are TGTGCCAGCAGCGCGAGGACTAGCAGTACCTACGAGCAGTACTTC. Its translation: CASSARTSSTYEQYF. The chain combines TRBV5-4 with TRBJ2-7; TRBD2 aligns across 8 bases. CDR1 SGHNT and CDR2 YYREEE come from the germline V gene (reference sequence). This CDR3 is 15 amino acids long. Germline trimming cut 4 bases from V and 2 bases from J; bases unmatched to any gene: 8. The variable domain in full, completed from reference TRBV5-4 and TRBJ2-7, reads ETGVTQSPTHLIKTRGQQVTLRCSSQSGHNTVSWYQQALGQGPQFIFQYYREEENGRGNFPPRFSGLQFPNYSSELNVNALELDDSALYLCASSARTSSTYEQYFGPGTRLTVT.